This T cell receptor beta chain was recovered during a study of shared clonotypes between healthy human individuals. Method: immunoSEQ multiplex PCR; TCRdb's copy keeps in-frame clones and lacks some. This sample has about 1.5 million clones, with around 97% found just once. This TCR derives from a man aged 25-45 years in good health. The material sequenced was naive CD4+ T cells sorted from blood. Specified subset: CD45RA+ positively selected.

The CDR3 sequence is CASSLGLVTDTQYF. Written as DNA, the CDR3 is TGTGCCAGCAGCTTAGGACTAGTAACAGATACGCAGTATTTT. The J gene is TRBJ2-3, the V gene TRBV5-4; 7 bases match TRBD2. After removal of 2 bases from V and 3 bases from J, the junction contained 3 bases not matched to a gene. This CDR3 spans 14 amino acids. Looked up from germline, CDR1 is SGHNT and CDR2 is YYREEE (reference sequence).